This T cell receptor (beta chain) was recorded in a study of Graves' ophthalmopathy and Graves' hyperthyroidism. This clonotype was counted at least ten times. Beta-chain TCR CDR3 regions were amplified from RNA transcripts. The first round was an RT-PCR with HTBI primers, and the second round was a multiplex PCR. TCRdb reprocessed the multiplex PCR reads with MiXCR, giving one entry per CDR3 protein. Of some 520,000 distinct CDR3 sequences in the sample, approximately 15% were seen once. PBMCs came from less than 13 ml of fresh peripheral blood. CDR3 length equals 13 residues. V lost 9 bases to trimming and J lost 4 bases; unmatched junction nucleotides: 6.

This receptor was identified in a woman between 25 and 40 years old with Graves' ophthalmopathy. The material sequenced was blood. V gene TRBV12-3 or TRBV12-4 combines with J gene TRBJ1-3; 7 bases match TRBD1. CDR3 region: CASYRGAGNTIYF. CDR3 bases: TGTGCCAGTTACAGGGGTGCCGGAAACACCATATATTTT.